These T cell receptor beta chains were read from a single sample in a study of T cells in Graves' hyperthyroidism and ophthalmopathy. TCRdb re-derived calls from the multiplex PCR reads in MiXCR, one entry per CDR3 protein. The profile covers over 120,000 distinct CDR3 sequences, with around 20% appearing a single time and around 69% taken by the ten largest. Sequencing was performed on blood. Source of these receptors: a woman aged 45-59 years with Graves' hyperthyroidism that later progressed to Graves' ophthalmopathy. The CDR3 runs from the conserved cysteine through the conserved F or W. A D gene is named only where the DNA matches it firmly. The listing skips clone size in some rows; elsewhere it reads once, few, many or a size class.

TRBV11-2	TRBD1	-	TRBJ2-1	CASSFGAGGEQFF	TGTGCCAGCAGCTTCGGGGCAGGGGGAGAGCAGTTCTTC
TRBV12-3/TRBV12-4	-	once	TRBJ1-6	CASSSRASGNSSPLHF	TGTGCCAGCAGTTCCAGGGCTTCGGGGAACAGTTCACCCCTCCACTTT
TRBV6-1	TRBD1	-	TRBJ2-2	CASSQTGAGGELFF	TGTGCCAGCAGCCAGACAGGGGCCGGCGGGGAGCTGTTTTTT
TRBV28	-	many	TRBJ1-5	CASSQTQPQHF	TGTGCCAGCAGTCAGACTCAGCCCCAGCATTTT
TRBV12-3/TRBV12-4	-	-	TRBJ2-5	CASSLESAVGETQYF	TGTGCCAGCAGTTTGGAGTCGGCTGTGGGAGAGACCCAGTACTTC
TRBV7-9	TRBD2	few	TRBJ2-1	CASSLPFASGREDEQFF	TGTGCCAGCAGCTTACCCTTCGCTAGCGGGAGGGAGGATGAGCAGTTCTTC
TRBV28	-	-	TRBJ2-2	CASKERGENTGELFF	TGTGCCAGCAAGGAGAGAGGGGAAAACACCGGGGAGCTGTTTTTT
TRBV11-2	-	many	TRBJ2-5	CASSLAPDYRETQYF	TGTGCCAGCAGCTTAGCTCCGGACTATCGGGAGACCCAGTACTTC
TRBV29-1	TRBD2	-	TRBJ2-3	CSGEGRELTDTQYF	TGCAGCGGTGAGGGGCGGGAGTTAACAGATACGCAGTATTTT
TRBV5-8	-	-	TRBJ1-1	CASSGDNTEAFF	TGTGCCAGCAGCGGGGACAACACTGAAGCTTTCTTT
TRBV29-1	-	few	TRBJ1-4	CSVAHTGKEKLFF	TGCAGCGTAGCCCACACAGGGAAGGAAAAACTGTTTTTT
TRBV3-1	-	-	TRBJ1-2	CASSSSTVTNYGYTF	TGTGCCAGCAGCTCCTCGACAGTAACTAACTATGGCTACACCTTC
TRBV11-2	-	few	TRBJ1-1	CASSLEGGNTEAFF	TGTGCCAGCAGCTTAGAGGGAGGGAACACTGAAGCTTTCTTT
TRBV29-1	-	many	TRBJ1-1	CSVALVGGGTEAFF	TGCAGCGTTGCCCTGGTTGGCGGAGGAACTGAAGCTTTCTTT
TRBV5-6	-	once	TRBJ2-1	CASSQRGRAGWHEQFF	TGTGCCAGCAGCCAGAGGGGCAGGGCGGGCTGGCATGAGCAGTTCTTC
TRBV20-1	TRBD2	few	TRBJ2-5	CSARDSTSGKGVVETQYF	TGCAGTGCTAGAGATTCGACTAGCGGGAAGGGGGTAGTAGAGACCCAGTACTTC
TRBV12-3/TRBV12-4	TRBD1	-	TRBJ2-4	CASSDRTGAKNIQYF	TGTGCCAGCAGCGACCGGACAGGTGCCAAAAACATTCAGTACTTC
TRBV18	-	many	TRBJ2-3	CASSLNDGDTQYF	TGTGCCAGCAGCTTAAACGACGGAGATACGCAGTATTTT
TRBV20-1	TRBD1	many	TRBJ2-5	CSARHTGVRETQYF	TGCAGTGCTAGACATACAGGGGTCAGGGAGACCCAGTACTTC
TRBV7-2	-	many	TRBJ2-3	CASSLRTDTQYF	TGTGCCAGCAGCTTGAGGACAGATACGCAGTATTTT
TRBV3-1	-	many	TRBJ2-1	CASSQSPREQFF	TGTGCCAGCAGTCAAAGTCCCAGGGAGCAGTTCTTC
TRBV6-5	TRBD1	many	TRBJ1-5	CASSSGQGVGVQPQHF	TGTGCCAGCAGTTCTGGACAGGGGGTAGGGGTTCAGCCCCAGCATTTT
TRBV4-1	-	-	TRBJ1-5	CASSQVGVANQPQHF	TGCGCCAGCAGCCAAGTCGGGGTGGCCAATCAGCCCCAGCATTTT
TRBV7-3	-	-	TRBJ2-2	CASSFTGTSGELFF	TGTGCCAGCAGCTTCACCGGGACGTCCGGGGAGCTGTTTTTT
TRBV12-3/TRBV12-4	-	-	TRBJ2-5	CASSFRTLVESQYF	TGTGCCAGCAGTTTCCGGACGTTAGTAGAGTCCCAGTACTTC
TRBV2	-	many	TRBJ2-3	CASSGGSRAVGTQYF	TGTGCCAGCAGTGGGGGTAGCAGAGCAGTGGGTACGCAGTATTTT
TRBV20-1	-	-	TRBJ2-6	CSAPEGGANVLTF	TGCAGTGCCCCCGAGGGTGGGGCCAACGTCCTGACTTTC
TRBV28	-	few	TRBJ1-2	CASSFRVFMVGYTF	TGTGCCAGCAGTTTCAGGGTTTTTATGGTGGGCTACACCTTC
TRBV12-3/TRBV12-4	TRBD1	-	TRBJ2-5	CASSPDRGVETQYF	TGTGCCAGCAGTCCCGACAGGGGGGTGGAGACCCAGTACTTC
TRBV19	-	many	TRBJ2-7	CASSEGDQRYEQYF	TGTGCCAGTAGTGAGGGGGACCAGCGCTACGAGCAGTACTTC
TRBV28	TRBD2	few	TRBJ2-1	CASTLLSASGYNNEQFF	TGTGCCAGCACTCTACTATCGGCTAGCGGATACAACAATGAGCAGTTCTTC
TRBV7-3	TRBD2	many	TRBJ2-3	CASSLNGASGPTNTQYF	TGTGCCAGCAGCTTAAATGGGGCTAGCGGACCCACGAATACGCAGTATTTT
TRBV24-1	-	few	TRBJ1-2	CATSDSRAYGYTF	TGTGCCACCAGTGATAGCCGGGCCTATGGCTACACCTTC
TRBV7-9	-	-	TRBJ2-3	CASSSQVASGKDTQYF	TGTGCCAGCAGCTCCCAGGTAGCCAGTGGGAAAGATACGCAGTATTTT
TRBV7-3	-	-	TRBJ2-1	CASSLFGNEQFF	TGTGCCAGCAGCTTATTTGGGAATGAGCAGTTCTTC
TRBV20-1	TRBD2	many	TRBJ2-1	CSARNLAGGPYNEQFF	TGCAGTGCTAGGAATTTAGCGGGAGGTCCCTACAATGAGCAGTTCTTC
TRBV28	TRBD2	many	TRBJ2-1	CASSFGGSGRAGSYNEQFF	TGTGCCAGCAGTTTCGGGGGTAGCGGGAGGGCGGGCTCCTACAATGAGCAGTTCTTC
TRBV7-9	TRBD1	many	TRBJ1-5	CASSLAQGVDQPQHF	TGTGCCAGCAGCTTAGCCCAGGGGGTGGATCAGCCCCAGCATTTT
TRBV7-9	-	few	TRBJ1-4	CASSPGVWNEKLFF	TGTGCCAGCAGCCCAGGGGTTTGGAATGAAAAACTGTTTTTT
TRBV5-1	-	many	TRBJ2-7	CASSLLDGPSYEQYF	TGCGCCAGCAGCCTCCTGGACGGGCCCTCCTACGAGCAGTACTTC
TRBV7-2	TRBD2	-	TRBJ2-1	CASSLDIGASGRSSYNEQFF	TGTGCCAGCAGCTTAGATATAGGGGCTAGCGGGAGGTCTTCCTACAATGAGCAGTTCTTC
TRBV2	TRBD1	many	TRBJ1-4	CASSDKDRGLTNEKLFF	TGTGCCAGCAGTGATAAAGACAGGGGTCTGACTAATGAAAAACTGTTTTTT
TRBV7-3	TRBD2	-	TRBJ2-1	CASSPQGGNNEQFF	TGTGCCAGCAGCCCCCAGGGAGGGAACAATGAGCAGTTCTTC
TRBV28	-	-	TRBJ2-1	CASSLFRASQFF	TGTGCCAGCAGTTTATTCCGAGCATCACAGTTCTTC
TRBV6-1	TRBD2	many	TRBJ2-5	CASSGTAGVLETQYF	TGTGCCAGCAGTGGTACAGCGGGAGTTTTAGAGACCCAGTACTTC
TRBV11-2	-	-	TRBJ2-5	CASSLIASLSETQYF	TGTGCCAGCAGCTTAATAGCCAGTCTGAGTGAGACCCAGTACTTC
TRBV3-1	-	few	TRBJ1-1	CASSQLRTMERSTEAFF	TGTGCCAGCAGCCAACTACGTACGATGGAGCGGAGTACTGAAGCTTTCTTT
TRBV6-1	-	-	TRBJ1-1	CASRVPVNTEAFF	TGTGCCAGCAGGGTCCCAGTAAACACTGAAGCTTTCTTT
TRBV5-1	TRBD1	many	TRBJ1-4	CASSGTGTGNEKLFF	TGCGCCAGCAGCGGAACCGGGACAGGAAATGAAAAACTGTTTTTT
TRBV4-1	TRBD2	-	TRBJ2-1	CASSLTGSGDSYNEQFF	TGCGCCAGCAGCCTAACAGGAAGCGGGGACTCCTACAATGAGCAGTTCTTC